This T cell receptor beta chain was retrieved from a study of blood T cell repertoires in COVID-19 (TCRdb year 2020). Some background on the complete study: The collaborator samples originated in the United States, Italy and Spain and spanned the acute and convalescent phases of COVID-19. The material from the prospective study consisted of cDNA or gDNA derived from T cells, B-cell-depleted T cells, or PBMCs. Subjects who had been exposed to COVID-19, were actively infected with it, or had recovered from it provided the deeply sampled blood TCRbeta repertoires that made up the dataset. The repertoires were released in a freely available public database intended as a resource for research on the immune response to SARS-CoV-2. Samples came from the ongoing ImmuneRACE study (first 160 participants) plus 1,254 subjects from 6 global collaborators. Sample metadata almost always included a de-identified subject ID, COVID-19 status, age in years and sex. Where HLA class I and class II types were available, the types were taken from metadata supplied by the sample provider, not from assay-based typing. General study outcomes and caveats: The amount of clinical and demographic metadata varied by source and participant and was provided uncurated.

Participants in the prospective study were enrolled through a virtual design, were aged roughly 18 to 90 years, and lived in under 25 United States geographic areas. To assign participants to cohorts, the prospective study relied on clinical history that participants themselves reported in a screening survey and a study questionnaire. In the prospective study, mobile phlebotomists collected whole blood, serum and a nasopharyngeal or oropharyngeal swab from each participant. Over a roughly two-month period, participants in the prospective study had the option of providing additional blood draws and questionnaires. Before DNA extraction, prospective study blood samples were shipped either frozen or at room temperature. V lost 7 bases and J lost 3 bases, and the count of bases not matched to a germline gene is 8. CDR1 and CDR2 (SQVTM, ANQGSEA) derive from the germline V gene. Spanning cysteine to phenylalanine, the CDR3 consists of 14 amino acids. Only the CDR3 DNA stays, 42 bases, in frame from base 1.

In the case of this clone: Its antigen specificity is not known. No much larger clone is present one base from it, and per-base qualities are unavailable.

TCRbeta CDR3 regions were amplified from genomic DNA by means of the immunoSEQ Assay, a bias-controlled multiplex PCR. Concerning the study's data processing: The number of nucleated cells in each sample was estimated from the amplification of reference gene primers within the assay. To quantify the absolute abundance of each unique TCRbeta CDR3 rearrangement, sequence reads were collapsed and filtered. For each sample, productive Simpson clonality was calculated by taking the square root of Simpson's diversity index across productive rearrangements. TCRdb holds this immuneACCESS table with in-frame rearrangements only. Some clones are missing; in checked studies, unresolved V genes explain under half, and the rest has no known cause. D and trimming were read from the DNA, whereas the V and J calls and clone size are those reported in that table. This sample holds approximately 220,000 clones; roughly 86% were observed only once. Of the sample, approximately 2.4% falls within the top ten clones.

Sequencing was carried out using PBMCs or T cells enriched from blood (not recorded which). The rearranged segments are TRBV29-1 and TRBJ2-2; 7 middle bases align to TRBD1. This clonotype was obtained from a woman in her 30s with acute COVID-19. The DNA sequence is as follows: TGCAGCGCTCTGACAGGGTCCGACACCGGGGAGCTGTTTTTT. Its protein reads: CSALTGSDTGELFF.